These T cell receptor beta chains were read from a single sample in a study of OX40 agonist ivuxolimab in advanced cancers. Only in-frame clones appear in the TCRdb table, and some are missing; sequencing was by immunoSEQ multiplex PCR. The data contain about 81,000 clones, approximately 94% of them singletons. The sequenced sample was CD4+ or CD8+ T cells sorted from blood, obtained in a trial of the OX40 agonist ivuxolimab. These receptors originate from an adult with an advanced solid tumor such as melanoma, head and neck, liver or kidney cancer. Both conserved end residues are trimmed from each CDR3.

cdr3_length: 12; v_call: TRBV5-1; cdr3_aa: ASSPIGTYNEQF
cdr3_length: 9; v_call: TRBV28; cdr3_aa: ASSFGQGLH
cdr3_length: 12; v_call: TRBV6-5; cdr3_aa: ASSYGGDGYGYT
cdr3_length: 13; v_call: TRBV5-4; cdr3_aa: ASSSPNTIPYEQY
cdr3_length: 13; v_call: TRBV11-3; cdr3_aa: ASSPPGQGMDTQY
cdr3_length: 13; v_call: TRBV27; cdr3_aa: ASSLTGLSTYEQY
cdr3_length: 14; v_call: TRBV4-3; cdr3_aa: ASSQDRAGRGTEAF
cdr3_length: 10; v_call: TRBV19; cdr3_aa: ASSIGPQGLF
cdr3_length: 13; v_call: TRBV5-6; cdr3_aa: ASSSPGQGMDEQF
cdr3_length: 12; v_call: TRBV7-3; cdr3_aa: ASSLTGGQETQY